This section outlines one TCR beta chain sequence together with its context. Its antigen is undetermined. The data belong to a study of cytomegalovirus exposure and HLA in healthy donors. Study-level information: Findings of an earlier analysis included around 120 million unique TCR beta sequences from 180 million or so T cells. Findings and caveats of the study: Exclusion applied to some V segments, including TRBV6-2 and TRBV6-3, as they were indistinguishable.

The ends lost 5 bases at V and 7 bases at J; junction bases unmatched: 19. The length of the CDR3 is 17 residues. Per the germline V gene, CDR1 is SGHRS and CDR2 is YFSETQ. The PCR employed 60 Vbeta primers together with 13 Jbeta primers. This table comes from immunoSEQ multiplex PCR, and its TCRdb copy is limited to in-frame clones, with some not included. The sample consists of tens of thousands of clones, around 83% of them appearing once. This chain joins TRBV5-1 and TRBJ2-3; TRBD1 matches 7 bases. This sequence originates from a woman aged 18-29 years in good health and CMV-seronegative. What was sequenced was PBMCs. CDR3 DNA sequence: TGCGCCAGCAGTTGGTCCCACTACTTAACAGGGGTCAATACGCAGTATTTT. Its protein product is CASSWSHYLTGVNTQYF. Looking up the rest from reference TRBV5-1 and TRBJ2-3 gives the full variable domain: KAGVTQTPRYLIKTRGQQVTLSCSPISGHRSVSWYQQTPGQGLQFLFEYFSETQRNKGNFPGRFSGRQFSNSRSEMNVSTLELGDSALYLCASSWSHYLTGVNTQYFGPGTRLTVL.